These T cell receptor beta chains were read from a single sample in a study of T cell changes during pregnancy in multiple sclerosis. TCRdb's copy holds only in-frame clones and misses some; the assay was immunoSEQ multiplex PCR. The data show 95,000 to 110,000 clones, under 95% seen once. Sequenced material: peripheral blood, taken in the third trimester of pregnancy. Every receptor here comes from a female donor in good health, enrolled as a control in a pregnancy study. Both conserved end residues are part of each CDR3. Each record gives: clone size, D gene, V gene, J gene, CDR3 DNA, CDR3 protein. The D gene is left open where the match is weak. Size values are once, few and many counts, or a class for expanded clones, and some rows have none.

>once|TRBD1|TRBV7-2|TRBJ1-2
TGTGCCAGCAGCCGCTACACCGGGACAGAAACTAACTATGGCTACACCTTC
CASSRYTGTETNYGYTF
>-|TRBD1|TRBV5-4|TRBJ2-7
TGTGCCAGCAGTTCTAGGACAGGGTCCTTCGAGCAGTACTTC
CASSSRTGSFEQYF
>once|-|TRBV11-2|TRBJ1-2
TGTGCCAGCAGCCAAGAAAGGACGGACTACTATGGCTGCACCTTC
CASSQERTDYYGCTF
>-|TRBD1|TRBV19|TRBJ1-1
TGTGCCAGTTGGTCTTCATCAGAACATCCCAGGGGGGCTTTCTTT
CASWSSSEHPRGAFF
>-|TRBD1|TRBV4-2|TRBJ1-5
TGTGCCAGCAGCCAAAACACAGGGGGCATTCAGCCCCAGCATTTT
CASSQNTGGIQPQHF
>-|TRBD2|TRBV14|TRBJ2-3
TGTGCCAGCAGCCCAAGGAGAGCTAGCGGGGGGGGCGTAGATACGCAGTATTTT
CASSPRRASGGGVDTQYF
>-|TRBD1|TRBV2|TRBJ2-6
TGTGCCAGCAGTAATACAGGGGGCTCTGGGGCCAACGTCCTGACTTTC
CASSNTGGSGANVLTF
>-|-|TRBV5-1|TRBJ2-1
TGCGCCAGCAATACGGGAATCGCCCCGGACAATGAGCAGTTCTTC
CASNTGIAPDNEQFF
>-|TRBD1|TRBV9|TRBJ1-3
TGTGCCAGCAGCGCGACACCATCGGGACAGTCTGGAAACACCATATATTTT
CASSATPSGQSGNTIYF
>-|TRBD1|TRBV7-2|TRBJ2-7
TGTGCCAGCAGGGGTACAGGGGCCTACGAGCAGTACTTC
CASRGTGAYEQYF
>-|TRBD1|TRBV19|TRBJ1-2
TGTGCCAGTAGCCAAGGACAGGTGAGAGCTAACTATGGCTACACCTTC
CASSQGQVRANYGYTF
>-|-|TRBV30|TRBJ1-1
TGTGCCTGGAGTCGGAACAGGGCCAACACTGAAGCTTTCTTT
CAWSRNRANTEAFF
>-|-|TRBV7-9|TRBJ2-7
TGTGCCAGCAGCTTGAAAGGGGAAAGCTACGAGCAGTACTTC
CASSLKGESYEQYF
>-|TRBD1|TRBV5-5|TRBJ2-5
TGTGCCAGCAGCTTGACAGGGGAAGAGACCCAGTACTTC
CASSLTGEETQYF
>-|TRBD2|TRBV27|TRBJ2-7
TGTGCCAGCAGTTTAGCGGGGGAGTTCTACGAGCAGTACTTC
CASSLAGEFYEQYF